The present entry profiles one TCR beta chain with its context. It lacks a known antigen. No base qualities exist here, and no much larger clone lies one base off it. Each collaborating institution followed its own protocols to collect whole blood in K2EDTA tubes. Collaborator samples were shipped for TCRbeta analysis as frozen whole blood, isolated PBMCs, or DNA extracted from either sample type. These data are taken from a study of blood T cell repertoires in COVID-19 (TCRdb year 2020). Background on the whole study: The collaborator samples originated in the United States, Italy and Spain and spanned the acute and convalescent phases of COVID-19. Where available, HLA class I and class II types were obtained from metadata supplied by the sample provider rather than from assay-based typing. The prospective study material was composed of cDNA or gDNA derived from T cells, B-cell-depleted T cells, or PBMCs. The samples were drawn from two sources: the first 160 participants of the ongoing ImmuneRACE study, and 1,200 or so subjects contributed by 6 global collaborators. Sample metadata almost always included a de-identified subject ID, COVID-19 status, age in years and sex. The repertoires were made available in a free public database intended to serve as a resource for research on the immune response to SARS-CoV-2. Deeply sampled blood TCRbeta repertoires from subjects exposed to, actively infected with, or recovered from COVID-19 were included in the dataset.

The investigation overall reported the following: Clinical and demographic metadata were provided uncurated, with the amount varying by source and participant.

The immunoSEQ Assay, a bias-controlled multiplex PCR, was used to amplify TCRbeta CDR3 regions from genomic DNA. The source study handled its data this way. Within the assay, amplification of reference gene primers was used to estimate how many nucleated cells each sample contained. To quantify the absolute abundance of each unique TCRbeta CDR3 rearrangement, sequence reads were collapsed and filtered. Productive Simpson clonality was computed per sample as the square root of Simpson's diversity index over productive rearrangements. TCRdb took over this immuneACCESS table, retaining in-frame rearrangements with V and J assigned. Such tables are incomplete; in checked studies, under half of the missing clones stem from an unresolved V gene, and the remainder is unexplained. V, J and clone size are those of that table, while D and trimming were read from the DNA. Here the sample has tens of thousands of clones; about nine tenths occur a single time. Of the sample, 10% to 15% falls within the top ten clones.

Trimming removed 1 base from V and 5 bases from J; the gene matches leave 5 bases unexplained. The CDR3 goes from the cysteine to the phenylalanine over 16 residues. Only the CDR3 DNA is retained, 48 bases long and in frame from the first base. Per the germline V gene, SGHRS is the CDR1 and YFSETQ is the CDR2. The TCR sequence derives from a man between 65 and 85 years old with active or convalescent COVID-19. The rearranged chain carries TRBV5-1 and TRBJ2-7, with TRBD2 identical over 14 junction bases. The sample consisted of peripheral blood. The base sequence is TGCGCCAGCAGCTTGCCCGGGACTAGCGGGGGAGACGAGCAGTACTTC. Its coded protein is CASSLPGTSGGDEQYF. When the CDR3 is completed using the reference TRBV5-1 and TRBJ2-7 genes on either side, the full variable domain is KAGVTQTPRYLIKTRGQQVTLSCSPISGHRSVSWYQQTPGQGLQFLFEYFSETQRNKGNFPGRFSGRQFSNSRSEMNVSTLELGDSALYLCASSLPGTSGGDEQYFGPGTRLTVT.